This entry is about one T cell receptor (beta chain). Its specificity is unknown. Germline is not matched at one junction end, which may reflect a read error. This sample is drawn from a study of shared clonotypes between healthy human individuals. Study context: Donors, aged 18 to 49, were two women and a few men.

TCRdb's copy holds only in-frame clones and misses some; the assay was immunoSEQ multiplex PCR. This repertoire shows 2 million to 3 million clones, over 85% found once; its top ten account for around 0.14%. Caucasian adults residing in Nashville, Tennessee made up all the donors. In germline, CDR1 is MGHRA, CDR2 YSYEKL. The CDR3 sequence is 15 residues long. Study conclusions and caveats: Unshared clonotypes carried lower generation probabilities than those common to all four donors. What naive subsets generally showed was a larger estimated richness than memory subsets showed.

Material for sequencing was naive CD4+ T cells sorted from blood. Subset here: CD45RA+ positively selected. The TCR comes from a man aged 18 to 29 in good health. The chain links TRBV4-1 to TRBJ2-7; D not certain. CDR3 amino acids: CASSQEGWASYVQYF. In DNA form, the CDR3 reads TGCGCCAGCAGCCAAGAGGGGTGGGCGTCCTACGTGCAGTACTTC.